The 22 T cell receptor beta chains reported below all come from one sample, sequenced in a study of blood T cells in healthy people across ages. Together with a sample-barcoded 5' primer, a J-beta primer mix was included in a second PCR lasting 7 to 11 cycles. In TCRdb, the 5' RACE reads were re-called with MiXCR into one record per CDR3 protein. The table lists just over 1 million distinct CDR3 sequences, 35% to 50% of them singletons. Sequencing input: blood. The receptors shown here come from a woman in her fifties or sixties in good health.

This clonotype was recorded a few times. The CDR3 here is CASSLNRVVEQFF. The CDR3 bases are TGTGCCAGCAGTTTGAACAGGGTCGTTGAGCAGTTCTTC. The genes are TRBV28 and TRBJ2-1, with D possibly TRBD1 on 6 matching bases. The germline V gene encodes CDR1 MDHEN and CDR2 SYDVKM. The V end was cut by 3 bases, the J end by 9 bases, with 12 bases between. The CDR3 length is 13 residues.

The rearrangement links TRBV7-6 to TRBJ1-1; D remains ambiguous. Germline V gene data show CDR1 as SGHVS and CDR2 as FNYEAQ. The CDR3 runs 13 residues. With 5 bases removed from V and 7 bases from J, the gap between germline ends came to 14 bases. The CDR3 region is CASSGDLSGEAFF. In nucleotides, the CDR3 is TGTGCCAGCAGCGGAGACCTCTCGGGTGAAGCTTTCTTT. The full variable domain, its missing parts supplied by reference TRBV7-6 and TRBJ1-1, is GAGVSQSPRYKVTKRGQDVALRCDPISGHVSLYWYRQALGQGPEFLTYFNYEAQQDKSGLPNDRFSAERPEGSISTLTIQRTEQRDSAMYRCASSGDLSGEAFFGQGTRLTVV.

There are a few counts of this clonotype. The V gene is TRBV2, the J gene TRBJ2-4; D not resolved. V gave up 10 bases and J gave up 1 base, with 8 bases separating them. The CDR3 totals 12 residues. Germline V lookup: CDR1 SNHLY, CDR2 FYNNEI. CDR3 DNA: TGTGCCATTTCGGCCGCCAAAAACATTCAGTACTTC. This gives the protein CAISAAKNIQYF.

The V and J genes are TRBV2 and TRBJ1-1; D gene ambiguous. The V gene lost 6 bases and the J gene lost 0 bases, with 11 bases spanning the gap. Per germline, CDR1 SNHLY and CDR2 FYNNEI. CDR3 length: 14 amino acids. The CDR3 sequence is CASRTRPLNTEAFF. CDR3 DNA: TGTGCCAGCAGGACACGACCCTTGAACACTGAAGCTTTCTTT.

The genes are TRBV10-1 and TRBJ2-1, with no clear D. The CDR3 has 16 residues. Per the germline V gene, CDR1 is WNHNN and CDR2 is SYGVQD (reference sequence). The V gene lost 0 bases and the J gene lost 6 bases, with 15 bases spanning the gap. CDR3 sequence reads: CASSESGDRDGNEQFF. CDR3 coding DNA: TGCGCCAGCAGTGAGTCAGGTGATAGGGATGGCAATGAGCAGTTCTTC.

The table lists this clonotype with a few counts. The CDR3 region has the DNA TGTGCCAGCAGTTTTGGGACAGGTTCCCCCTACGAGCAGTACTTC. Translation gives CASSFGTGSPYEQYF. The J gene is TRBJ2-7, the V gene TRBV27; 8 nucleotides agree with TRBD1. The germline V gene encodes CDR1 MNHEY and CDR2 SMNVEV (reference sequence). V dropped 3 bases and J dropped 2; count of bases not matched to a gene: 6. The CDR3 extends over 15 amino acids.

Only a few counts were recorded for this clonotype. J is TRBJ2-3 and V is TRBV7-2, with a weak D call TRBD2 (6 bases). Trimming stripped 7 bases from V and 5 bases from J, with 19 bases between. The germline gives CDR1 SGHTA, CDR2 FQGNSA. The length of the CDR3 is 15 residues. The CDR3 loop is CASILGGRPGDTQYF. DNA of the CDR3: TGTGCCAGCATCCTTGGAGGGCGGCCCGGAGATACGCAGTATTTT.

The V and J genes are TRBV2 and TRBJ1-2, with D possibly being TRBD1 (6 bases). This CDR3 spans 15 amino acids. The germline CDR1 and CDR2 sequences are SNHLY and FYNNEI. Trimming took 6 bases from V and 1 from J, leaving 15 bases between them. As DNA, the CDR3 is TGTGCCAGCAGGAGGGCGCAGGGGAATAACTATGGCTACACCTTC. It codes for CASRRAQGNNYGYTF.

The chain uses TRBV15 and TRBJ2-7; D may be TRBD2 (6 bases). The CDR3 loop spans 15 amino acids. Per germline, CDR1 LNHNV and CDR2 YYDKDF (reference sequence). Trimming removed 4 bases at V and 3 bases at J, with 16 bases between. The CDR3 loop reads CATSTAPSAGYEQYF. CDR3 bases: TGTGCCACCAGCACCGCCCCTAGCGCGGGCTACGAGCAGTACTTC.

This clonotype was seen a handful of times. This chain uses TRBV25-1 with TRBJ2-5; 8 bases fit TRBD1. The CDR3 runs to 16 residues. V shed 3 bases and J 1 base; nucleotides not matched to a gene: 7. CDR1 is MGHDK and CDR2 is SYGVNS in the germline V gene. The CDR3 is CASSDIYRGTQETQYF. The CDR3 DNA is TGTGCCAGCAGTGACATATACAGGGGGACCCAAGAGACCCAGTACTTC.

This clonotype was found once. The CDR3 spells CASSYGASNTNEQFF. The CDR3 nucleotides are TGTGCCAGCAGTTACGGGGCTAGCAATACGAATGAGCAGTTCTTC. This chain links TRBV6-5 with TRBJ2-1; D may correspond to TRBD1 or TRBD2 (5 bases each). CDR3 length equals 15 residues. Trimming removed 2 bases at V and 7 bases at J, with 15 bases between. From germline, CDR1 is MNHEY and CDR2 SVGAGI.

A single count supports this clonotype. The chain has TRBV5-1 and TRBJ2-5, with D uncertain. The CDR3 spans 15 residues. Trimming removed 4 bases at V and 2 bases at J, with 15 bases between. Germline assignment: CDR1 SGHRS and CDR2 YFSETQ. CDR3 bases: TGCGCCAGCAGCCCCATCCTCGGGCAACAAGAGACCCAGTACTTC. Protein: CASSPILGQQETQYF. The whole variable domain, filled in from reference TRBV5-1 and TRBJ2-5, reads KAGVTQTPRYLIKTRGQQVTLSCSPISGHRSVSWYQQTPGQGLQFLFEYFSETQRNKGNFPGRFSGRQFSNSRSEMNVSTLELGDSALYLCASSPILGQQETQYFGPGTRLLVL.

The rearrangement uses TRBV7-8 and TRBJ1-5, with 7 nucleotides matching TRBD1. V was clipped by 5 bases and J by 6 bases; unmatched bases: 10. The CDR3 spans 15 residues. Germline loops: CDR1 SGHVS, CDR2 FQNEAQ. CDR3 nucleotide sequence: TGTGCCAGCAGCAGGGACAGATCAACGGGTCAGCCCCAGCATTTT. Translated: CASSRDRSTGQPQHF.

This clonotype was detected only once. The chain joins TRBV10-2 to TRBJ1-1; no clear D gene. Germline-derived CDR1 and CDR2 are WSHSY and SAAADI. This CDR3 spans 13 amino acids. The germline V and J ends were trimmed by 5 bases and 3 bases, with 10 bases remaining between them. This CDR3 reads CASSYGWDTEAFF. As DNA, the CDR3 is TGCGCCAGCAGTTACGGGTGGGACACTGAAGCTTTCTTT.

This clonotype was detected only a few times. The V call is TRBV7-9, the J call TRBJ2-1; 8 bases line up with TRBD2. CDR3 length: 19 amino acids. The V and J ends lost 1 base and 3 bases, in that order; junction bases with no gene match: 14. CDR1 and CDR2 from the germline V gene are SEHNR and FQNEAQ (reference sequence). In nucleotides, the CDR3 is TGTGCCAGCAGCTTAGGGTCGGGAGGGCGGAGTGAGGGCTACAATGAGCAGTTCTTC. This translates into CASSLGSGGRSEGYNEQFF.

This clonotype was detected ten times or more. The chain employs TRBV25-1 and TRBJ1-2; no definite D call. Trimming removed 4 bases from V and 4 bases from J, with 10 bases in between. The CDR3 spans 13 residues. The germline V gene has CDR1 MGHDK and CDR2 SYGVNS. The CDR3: CASSATGGYGYTF. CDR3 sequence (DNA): TGTGCCAGCAGTGCTACCGGCGGCTATGGCTACACCTTC.

For the CDR3, the DNA is TGTGCCAGCAGTTCTGGGCCCGGGACAGGGGGCGATGGCTACACCTTC. Protein product: CASSSGPGTGGDGYTF. This chain uses TRBV28 with TRBJ1-2; TRBD1 aligns across 12 bases. The trim removed 4 bases at V and 6 bases at J, leaving 9 bases unmatched. The CDR3 extends over 16 amino acids. CDR1 and CDR2 (germline): MDHEN, SYDVKM.

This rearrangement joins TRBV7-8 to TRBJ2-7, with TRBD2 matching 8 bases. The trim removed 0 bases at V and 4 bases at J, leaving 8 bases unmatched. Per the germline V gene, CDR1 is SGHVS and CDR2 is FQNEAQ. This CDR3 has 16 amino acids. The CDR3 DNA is TGTGCCAGCAGCTTAGCAGAAGCGGGAGTCAAGTACGAGCAGTACTTC. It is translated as CASSLAEAGVKYEQYF. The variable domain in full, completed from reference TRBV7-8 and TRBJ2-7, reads GAGVSQSPRYKVAKRGQDVALRCDPISGHVSLFWYQQALGQGPEFLTYFQNEAQLDKSGLPSDRFFAERPEGSVSTLKIQRTQQEDSAVYLCASSLAEAGVKYEQYFGPGTRLTVT.

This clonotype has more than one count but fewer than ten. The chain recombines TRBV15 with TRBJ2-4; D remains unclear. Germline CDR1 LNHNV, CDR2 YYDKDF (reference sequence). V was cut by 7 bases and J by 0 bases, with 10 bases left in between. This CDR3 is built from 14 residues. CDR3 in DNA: TGTGCCACCAACTCTGACGTAGCCAAAAACATTCAGTACTTC. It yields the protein CATNSDVAKNIQYF.

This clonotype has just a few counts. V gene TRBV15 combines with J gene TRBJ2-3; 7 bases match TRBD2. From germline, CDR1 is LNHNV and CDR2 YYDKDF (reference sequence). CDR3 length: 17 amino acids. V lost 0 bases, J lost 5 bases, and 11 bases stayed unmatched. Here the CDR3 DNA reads TGTGCCACCAGCAGAGACTTTTGGGGGAGGGATAAAGATACGCAGTATTTT. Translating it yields CATSRDFWGRDKDTQYF.

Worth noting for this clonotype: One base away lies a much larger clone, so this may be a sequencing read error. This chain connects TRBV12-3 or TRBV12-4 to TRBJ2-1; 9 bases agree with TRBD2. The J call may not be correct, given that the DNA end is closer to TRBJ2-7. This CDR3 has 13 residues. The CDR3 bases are TGTGCCAGCAGTTCTAGCGGGGCCAATGAGCAGTACTTC. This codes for CASSSSGANEQYF.

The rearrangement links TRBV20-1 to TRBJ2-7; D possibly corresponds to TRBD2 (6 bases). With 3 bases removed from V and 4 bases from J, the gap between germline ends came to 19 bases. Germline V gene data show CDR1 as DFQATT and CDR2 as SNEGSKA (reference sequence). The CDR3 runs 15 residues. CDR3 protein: CSARFPPLEGYEQYF. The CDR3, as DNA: TGCAGTGCTAGGTTCCCCCCTCTGGAGGGTTACGAGCAGTACTTC.